The present TCR beta chain was sequenced within a study of graft-versus-host responses after intestinal transplantation (dated by TCRdb to the early 2020s). For context, the study as a whole: The transplants that recipients got were multivisceral, liver-intestinal, or isolated intestinal. Anti-thymocyte globulin induction was given to all recipients, followed by maintenance tacrolimus and steroids for approximately three years. After intestinal transplantation, graft-versus-host and host-versus-graft alloreactive T cell clones were followed in the graft, circulation and bone marrow using bulk TCR-beta CDR3 sequencing. Alloreactive clones were identified by sequencing pre-transplant mixed lymphocyte reaction products and comparing them with unstimulated pre-transplant donor and recipient T cells. A cohort of 20 to 25 intestinal transplant recipients, including one retransplant, was enrolled, and 3 patients lacking pretransplant specimens were excluded. Donor T cell macrochimerism was defined as a peak of at least 4% donor T cells among recipient peripheral blood mononuclear cells. Rather than going through the commercial service, samples from three later patients were sequenced in-house on an Illumina MiSeq and processed with MiXCR.

About this clone itself: The antigen it binds to is not known. No base-level quality is on record; no much larger clone is a single base apart.

Library creation used the immunoSEQ multiplex PCR assay. In most patients, genomic DNA was isolated using the Qiagen DNeasy Blood and Tissue Kit and sent frozen to Adaptive Biotechnologies for TCR sequencing. High-throughput TCR-beta CDR3 sequencing of genomic DNA from most patients was performed by Adaptive Biotechnologies. Per the authors' processing: Adaptive's ImmunoSEQ software was the source of the TCR sequencing data for fewer than 20 patients, while a few other patients were processed with MiXCR and VDJtools. To correct CD4 versus CD8 sorting errors, sequences present in both subsets at a frequency ratio below 5:1 were removed. CDR3 nucleotide sequences shared between donor and recipient were removed because their origin could not be assigned. To count as alloreactive, a clone needed at least 2-fold expansion over unstimulated cells and a minimum CFSE-low frequency of 0.002% (template counts) or 0.001% (read counts). Clones were considered mappable if detected in sequenced pre-transplant spleen, lymph node, or MLR CFSE-low populations of the donor or recipient. The cumulative frequency of alloreactive clones was calculated as a percentage of all sequences, weighted by copy number. As stored in TCRdb, this immuneACCESS dataset retains in-frame rearrangements with V and J assigned. A fraction of the clones does not appear; measured against another copy, unresolved V genes explain less than half of the discrepancy, and the remainder lacks a known reason. V and J calls plus clone size are reproduced from that table; the DNA served to infer D and trimming. A total of some 93,000 clones appear in this sample, 90% to 95% of them only once. The top ten constitute over 0.4% of the sample.

The time point label here, explained by the study, means: cells obtained before transplantation from donor or recipient. CD3+CD4+ and CD3+CD8+ populations were FACS-sorted from unstimulated pre-transplant donor and recipient cells taken from spleen or lymph nodes. Overall results and qualifications from the work: High GvH to HvG T cell clonal ratios were observed in the allografts of patients with donor T cell macrochimerism. GvH clones turned up in recipient bone marrow, with some appearing earlier in ileal mucosa or blood, a pattern consistent with an intestinal mucosal origin. Conclusions were limited by the relatively low number and heterogeneity of intestinal transplant patients. Peak levels of circulating GvH clones were associated with declines in HvG clones early after transplant.

At the junction V is shortened by 4 bases and J by 11 bases, with 20 bases in between. Counted from cysteine to phenylalanine, this CDR3 has 13 amino acids. Only the CDR3 region is kept as DNA, spanning 39 bases read in frame from base 1. Reading the germline V gene (reference sequence) gives CDR1 GTSNPN and CDR2 SVGIG. This receptor was identified in a human donor who received an intestinal transplant. The V and J segments used are TRBV30 and TRBJ1-1, with no confident D gene call. The sequencing here drew on unstimulated CD8+ T cells sorted from spleen or lymph node cells, taken before intestinal transplant. The CDR3 region has the sequence CAWTGAGRPWAFF. At the DNA level, the sequence is TGTGCCTGGACAGGCGCAGGCCGGCCGTGGGCTTTCTTT.